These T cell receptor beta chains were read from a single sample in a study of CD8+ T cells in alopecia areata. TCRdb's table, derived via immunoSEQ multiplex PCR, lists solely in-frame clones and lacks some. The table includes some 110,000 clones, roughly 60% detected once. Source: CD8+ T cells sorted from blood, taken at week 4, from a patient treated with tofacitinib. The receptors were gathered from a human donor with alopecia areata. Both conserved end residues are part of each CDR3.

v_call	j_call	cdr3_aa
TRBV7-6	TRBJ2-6	CASSPLGGGSGANVLTF
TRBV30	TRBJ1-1	CAWTIGSSGSMAFF
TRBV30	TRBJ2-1	CACTGGSSYNEQFF
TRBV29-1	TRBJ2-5	CSVEGREETQYF
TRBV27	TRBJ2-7	CASSLSGQEQYF
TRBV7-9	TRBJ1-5	CASSLGHQGNQPQHF
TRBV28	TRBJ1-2	CASSFAAGYTF
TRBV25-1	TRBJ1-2	CASSETVYGYTF
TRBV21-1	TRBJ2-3	CASSIGTDHHTDTQYF
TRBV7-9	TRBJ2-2	CASSPAALLAAGELFF
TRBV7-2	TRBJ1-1	CASFSNTEAFF
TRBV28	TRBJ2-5	CASSPPQTQETQYF
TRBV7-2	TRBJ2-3	CASSTNPSTDTQYF
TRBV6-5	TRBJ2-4	CASSYSGGINIQYF
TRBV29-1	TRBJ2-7	CSVEPSLDRGAGEQYF
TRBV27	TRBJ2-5	CASSSSGIGETQYF
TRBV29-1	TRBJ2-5	CSVGAETQYF
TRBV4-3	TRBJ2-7	CASSQDRVDYEQYF
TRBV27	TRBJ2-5	CASSGQGGIETQYF
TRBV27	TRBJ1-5	CASRTGARNQPQHF
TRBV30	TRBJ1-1	CAWSVLWGQGFDTEAFF
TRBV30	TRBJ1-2	CAWSGGGGLVGYTF
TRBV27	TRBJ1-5	CASSPGQQNQPQHF
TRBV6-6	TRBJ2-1	CASSSSNEQFF
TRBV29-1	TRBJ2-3	CTALGTDTQYF
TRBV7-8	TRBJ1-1	CASSSSTGWNTEAFF
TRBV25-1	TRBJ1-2	CVSSETGTLGGYTF
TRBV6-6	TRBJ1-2	CASSDTGGHGYTF
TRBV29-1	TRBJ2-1	CSVEGRDPEQFF
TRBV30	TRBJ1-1	CAWSAGLNTEAFF
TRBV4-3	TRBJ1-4	CASSQDGLGGEKLFF
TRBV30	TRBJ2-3	CAWSLKAGASTDTQYF
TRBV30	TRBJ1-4	CAWSDLEGKREKLFF
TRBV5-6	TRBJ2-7	CASSFGREQYF
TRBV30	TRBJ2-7	CAWSSGPRRDF
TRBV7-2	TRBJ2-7	CASSLGRNKGHEQYF
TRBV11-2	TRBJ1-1	CASSRGTVDWAFF
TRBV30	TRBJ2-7	CAWSVGLVYEQYF
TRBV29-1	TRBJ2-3	CSVVGTRQDTQYF
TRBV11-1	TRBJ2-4	CASRSSRGGRNIQYF
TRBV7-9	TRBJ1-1	CASEALSNTEAFF
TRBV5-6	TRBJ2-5	CASSLVRRQGVQETQYF
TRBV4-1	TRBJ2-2	CASSQGTTNTGELFF
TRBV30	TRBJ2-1	CARGGYEQFF
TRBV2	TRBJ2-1	CASSEWMGQLNNEQFF
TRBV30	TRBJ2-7	CAWSETSGDGEQYF
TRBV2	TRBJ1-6	CASHSPLHF
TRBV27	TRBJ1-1	CASSFSLRNTEAFF
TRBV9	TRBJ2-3	CASSVDGDTQYF
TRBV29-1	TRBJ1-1	CSVINGGAEAFF
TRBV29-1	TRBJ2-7	CSVAGTGGIYEQYF
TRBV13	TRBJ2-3	CASSLVPAPDTQYF